The clone carrying this T cell receptor beta chain has a single count. Its antigen remains unknown. It was with a sample-barcoded 5' primer and a J-beta primer mix that a second PCR of roughly 7 to 12 cycles was run. MiXCR was run by TCRdb on the 5' RACE reads, yielding one entry per CDR3 protein. The profile shows 900,000 to 950,000 distinct CDR3 sequences, 29% of them singletons. This sample was included in a study of blood T cells in healthy people across ages. Study-level results: The study could not conclusively compare naive and antigen-experienced cells, given its unsorted PBMCs.

The CDR3 totals 13 residues. Germline assignment: CDR1 SGHRS and CDR2 YFSETQ. Trimming cost V 0 bases and J 7 bases, with 10 bases left between them. The data also belong to a second study, concerning T cells of mothers and their children.

The source material was blood. V is TRBV5-1 and J is TRBJ1-2; tentative D call: TRBD1 (6 bases). This receptor was identified in a woman aged 35 to 49 in good health. The CDR3 nucleotides are TGCGCCAGCAGCTTGGGGGGGGACACTGGCTACACCTTC. The encoded protein is CASSLGGDTGYTF.